Many counts were recorded for the clone carrying this T cell receptor (beta chain). Its antigen is still unknown. These data belong to a study of T cells in Graves' hyperthyroidism and ophthalmopathy. Diagnostic decisions used clinical symptoms, serum thyroxine and TRAb, thyroid ultrasound and orbital computed tomography. From RNA transcripts, TCR beta CDR3 regions were amplified. A set of HTBI primers served as the primers for a first-round RT-PCR of the TCR CDR3. Each CDR3 protein is one row after TCRdb ran MiXCR on the multiplex PCR reads. This table has a few hundred thousand distinct CDR3 sequences, around 50% appearing once. Whole-study results and caveats: Most expanded thyroid clonotypes above 0.001 recurred in blood. Progression to ophthalmopathy was predicted a median of 6.5 months early. Using 13 V-J features, a model discriminated ophthalmopathy from stable hyperthyroidism.

V lost 5 bases and J 1 base, leaving 14 bases between the germline ends. The CDR3 has 15 amino acids. The V gene's germline CDR1 is SEHNR and CDR2 FQNEAQ (reference sequence). The receptor was isolated from an adult woman with Graves' disease, either hyperthyroidism or ophthalmopathy (not recorded which). The rearrangement links TRBV7-9 to TRBJ1-1; TRBD1 is a possible D gene (5 bases). The source material was peripheral blood or thyroid tissue (not recorded which). In nucleotides, the CDR3 is TGTGCCAGCAGCCAATTACAGGCTCGGAACACTGAAGCTTTCTTT. Amino acid sequence: CASSQLQARNTEAFF.